One and the same sample provided the 6 T cell receptor beta chains below, sequenced in a study of cytomegalovirus exposure and HLA in healthy donors. PCR primers comprised 60 Vbeta and 13 Jbeta primers. Profiled with immunoSEQ multiplex PCR; TCRdb holds only in-frame clones, not every one. Of around 78,000 clones in the sample, 60% to 85% were seen once. The source material was PBMCs. The receptors derive from a male donor in good health and CMV-seronegative.

The chain employs TRBV4-1 and TRBJ2-1; D unresolved. V was shortened by 0 bases and J by 3 bases, with 6 bases between the two germline ends. Germline-derived CDR1 and CDR2 are MGHRA and YSYEKL. The length of the CDR3 is 14 residues. CDR3 nucleotide sequence: TGCGCCAGCAGCCAAGAGGCCGTCTACAATGAGCAGTTCTTC. Protein product: CASSQEAVYNEQFF.

J is TRBJ1-2 and V is TRBV5-1; no reliable D call. This CDR3 is built from 11 residues. V lost 4 bases to trimming and J lost 5 bases, with 6 bases between them. Germline values: CDR1 SGHRS, CDR2 YFSETQ. The CDR3 region has the DNA TGCGCCAGCAGCGAGGGTTATGGCTACACCTTC. It specifies CASSEGYGYTF.

The chain has TRBV6-6 and TRBJ2-3, with 12 bases lining up with TRBD2. CDR3 length: 16 amino acids. J was trimmed by 2 bases and V by 6 bases; bases with no gene match: 6. The germline V gene has CDR1 MNHNY and CDR2 SVGAGI (reference sequence). CDR3 sequence reads: CASSPGLAGNTDTQYF. The CDR3 nucleotides read TGTGCCAGCAGCCCCGGACTAGCGGGGAACACAGATACGCAGTATTTT.

The chain combines TRBV5-8 with TRBJ2-1; possibly TRBD2 for D (6 bases). V was cut by 4 bases and J by 7 bases, with 12 bases left in between. The CDR3 covers 13 residues. Looked up from germline, CDR1 is SGHTS and CDR2 is YDEGEE. Here the CDR3 DNA reads TGTGCCAGCAGCCACGACCTAGCGAATGAGCAGTTCTTC. Translating gives CASSHDLANEQFF.

This chain uses TRBV19 with TRBJ1-2; a possible D gene is TRBD1 (6 bases). The CDR3 runs to 14 residues. V lost 4 bases, J lost 7 bases, and 16 bases lay in between. Germline loops: CDR1 LNHDA, CDR2 SQIVND (reference sequence). The CDR3 loop is CASSTSGQSGGYTF. The CDR3 nucleotides are TGTGCCAGTAGTACTAGCGGACAGTCGGGTGGCTACACCTTC.

This chain joins TRBV5-4 and TRBJ2-3; the match to TRBD2 covers 9 bases. The CDR3 loop spans 16 amino acids. The germline V gene encodes CDR1 SGHNT and CDR2 YYREEE (reference sequence). V was pared by 0 bases and J by 3 bases, with 5 bases of the junction left unmatched. CDR3 in amino acids: CASSLAASGVTDTQYF. The DNA of the CDR3 is TGTGCCAGCAGCTTGGCCGCTAGCGGGGTAACAGATACGCAGTATTTT.